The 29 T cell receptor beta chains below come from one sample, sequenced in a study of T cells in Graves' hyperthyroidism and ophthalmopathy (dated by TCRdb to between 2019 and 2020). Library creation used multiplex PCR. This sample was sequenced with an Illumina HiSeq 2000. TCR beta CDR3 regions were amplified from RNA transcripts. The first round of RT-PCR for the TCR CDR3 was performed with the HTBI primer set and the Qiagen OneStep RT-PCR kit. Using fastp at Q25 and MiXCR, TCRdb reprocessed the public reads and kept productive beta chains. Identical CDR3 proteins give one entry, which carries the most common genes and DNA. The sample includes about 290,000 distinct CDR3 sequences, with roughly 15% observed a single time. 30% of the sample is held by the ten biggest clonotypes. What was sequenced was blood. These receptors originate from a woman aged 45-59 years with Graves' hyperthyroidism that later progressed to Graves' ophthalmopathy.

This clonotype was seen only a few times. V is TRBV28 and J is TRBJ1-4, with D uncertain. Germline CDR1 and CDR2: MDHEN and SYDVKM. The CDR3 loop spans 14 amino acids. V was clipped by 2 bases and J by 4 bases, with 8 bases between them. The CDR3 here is CASSLVGGNEKLFF. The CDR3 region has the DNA TGTGCCAGCAGTTTAGTAGGTGGTAATGAAAAACTGTTTTTT. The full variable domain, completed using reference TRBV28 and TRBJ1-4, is DVKVTQSSRYLVKRTGEKVFLECVQDMDHENMFWYRQDPGLGLRLIYFSYDVKMKEKGDIPEGYSVSREKKERFSLILESASTNQTSMYLCASSLVGGNEKLFFGSGTQLSVL.

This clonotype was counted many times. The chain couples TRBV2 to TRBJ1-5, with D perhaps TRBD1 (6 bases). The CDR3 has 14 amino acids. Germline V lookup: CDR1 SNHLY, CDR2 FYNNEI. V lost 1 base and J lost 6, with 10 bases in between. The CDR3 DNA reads TGTGCCAGCAGTGAAGGGTACAGGGCTCAGCCCCAGCATTTT. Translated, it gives CASSEGYRAQPQHF.

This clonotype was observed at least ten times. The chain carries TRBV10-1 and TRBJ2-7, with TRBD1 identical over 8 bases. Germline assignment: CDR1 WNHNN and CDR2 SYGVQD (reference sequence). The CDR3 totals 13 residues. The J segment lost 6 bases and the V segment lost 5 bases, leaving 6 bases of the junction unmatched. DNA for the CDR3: TGCGCCAGCAGTCTTGGACAGGGTTCCGAGCAGTACTTC. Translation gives CASSLGQGSEQYF.

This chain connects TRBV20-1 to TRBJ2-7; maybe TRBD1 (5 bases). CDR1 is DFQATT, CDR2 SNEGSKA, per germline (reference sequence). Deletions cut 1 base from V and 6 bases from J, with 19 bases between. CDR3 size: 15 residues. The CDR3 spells CSARVPVGAASEQYF. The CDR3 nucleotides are TGCAGTGCTAGAGTCCCCGTTGGGGCTGCTAGCGAGCAGTACTTC.

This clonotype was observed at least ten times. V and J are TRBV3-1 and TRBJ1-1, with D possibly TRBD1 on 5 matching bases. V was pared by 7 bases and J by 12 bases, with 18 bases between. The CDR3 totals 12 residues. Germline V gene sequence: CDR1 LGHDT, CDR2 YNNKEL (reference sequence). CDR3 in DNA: TGTGCCAGCACCTGGACAAGAGGGGCTCCTTTCTTT. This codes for CASTWTRGAPFF.

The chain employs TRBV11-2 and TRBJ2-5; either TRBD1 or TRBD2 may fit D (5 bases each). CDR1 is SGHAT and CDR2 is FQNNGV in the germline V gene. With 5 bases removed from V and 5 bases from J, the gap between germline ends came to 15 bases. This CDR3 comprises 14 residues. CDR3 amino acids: CASSPSRERETQYF. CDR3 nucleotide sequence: TGTGCCAGCAGCCCCAGCAGGGAGAGGGAGACCCAGTACTTC.

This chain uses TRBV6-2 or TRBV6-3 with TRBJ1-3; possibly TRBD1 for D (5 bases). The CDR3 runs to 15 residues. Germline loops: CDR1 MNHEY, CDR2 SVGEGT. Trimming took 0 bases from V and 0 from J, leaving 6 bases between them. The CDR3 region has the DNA TGTGCCAGCAGTTACTCGGGGCTCTCTGGAAACACCATATATTTT. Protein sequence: CASSYSGLSGNTIYF.

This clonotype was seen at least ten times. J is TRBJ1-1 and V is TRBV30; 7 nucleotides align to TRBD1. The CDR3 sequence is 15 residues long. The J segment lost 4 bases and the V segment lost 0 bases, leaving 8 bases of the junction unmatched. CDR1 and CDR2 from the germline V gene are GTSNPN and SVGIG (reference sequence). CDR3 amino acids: CAWSVWGDRVTEAFF. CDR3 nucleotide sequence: TGTGCCTGGAGTGTATGGGGAGACAGGGTCACTGAAGCTTTCTTT.

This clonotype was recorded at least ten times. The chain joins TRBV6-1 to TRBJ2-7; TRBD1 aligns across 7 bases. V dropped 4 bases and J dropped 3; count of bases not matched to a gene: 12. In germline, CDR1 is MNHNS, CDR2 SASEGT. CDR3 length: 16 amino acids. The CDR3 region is CASSGPGTESIYEQYF. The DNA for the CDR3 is TGTGCCAGCAGTGGACCCGGGACAGAAAGTATCTACGAGCAGTACTTC.

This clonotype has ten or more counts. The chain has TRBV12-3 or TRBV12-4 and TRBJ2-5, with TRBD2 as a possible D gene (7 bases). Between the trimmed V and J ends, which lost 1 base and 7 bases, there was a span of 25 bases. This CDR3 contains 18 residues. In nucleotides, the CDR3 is TGTGCCAGCAGTTTAGTAAAGGAGGGGAGGGGGGTTGGCAGGACCCAGTACTTC. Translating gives CASSLVKEGRGVGRTQYF.

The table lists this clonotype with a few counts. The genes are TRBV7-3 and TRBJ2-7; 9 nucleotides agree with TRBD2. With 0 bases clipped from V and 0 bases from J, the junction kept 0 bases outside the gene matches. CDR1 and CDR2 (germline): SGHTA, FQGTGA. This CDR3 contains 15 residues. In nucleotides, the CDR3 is TGTGCCAGCAGCTTAACTAGCGGGAGCTCCTACGAGCAGTACTTC. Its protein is CASSLTSGSSYEQYF.

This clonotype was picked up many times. CDR3 loop: CATSPNGQGGTVDQPQHF. The CDR3 nucleotides are TGTGCCACCAGCCCGAACGGACAGGGGGGAACTGTGGATCAGCCCCAGCATTTT. The chain links TRBV24-1 to TRBJ1-5, with 10 bases matching TRBD1. The CDR3 has 18 amino acids. The germline CDR1 and CDR2 sequences are KGHDR and SFDVKD. V lost 7 bases to trimming and J lost 5 bases; unmatched junction nucleotides: 16.

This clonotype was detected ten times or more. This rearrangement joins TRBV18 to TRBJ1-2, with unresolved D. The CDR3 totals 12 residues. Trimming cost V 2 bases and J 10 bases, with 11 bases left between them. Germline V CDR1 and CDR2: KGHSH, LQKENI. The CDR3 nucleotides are TGTGCCAGCTCACCAGAGCAGTGGGACTACACCTTC. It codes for CASSPEQWDYTF.

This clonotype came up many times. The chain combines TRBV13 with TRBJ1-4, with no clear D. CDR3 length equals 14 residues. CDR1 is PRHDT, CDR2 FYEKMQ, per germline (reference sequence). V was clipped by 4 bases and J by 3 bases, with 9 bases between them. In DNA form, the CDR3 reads TGTGCCAGCAGCTCCGACACCTCTAATGAAAAACTGTTTTTT. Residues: CASSSDTSNEKLFF.

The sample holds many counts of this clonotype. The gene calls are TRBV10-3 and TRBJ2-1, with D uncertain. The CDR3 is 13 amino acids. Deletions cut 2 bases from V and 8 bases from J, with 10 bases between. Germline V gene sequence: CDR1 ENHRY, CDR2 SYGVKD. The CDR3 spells CAISEPSNYEQFF. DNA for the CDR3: TGTGCCATCAGTGAGCCTTCTAACTATGAGCAGTTCTTC.

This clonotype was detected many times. CDR3 in amino acids: CASSPGRIQETQYF. As DNA, the CDR3 is TGTGCCAGCAGCCCAGGACGGATACAAGAGACCCAGTACTTC. The chain is built from TRBV7-9 and TRBJ2-5; D gene uncertain. Trimming pared 5 bases from V and 2 bases from J, leaving 12 bases between. CDR1 SEHNR and CDR2 FQNEAQ come from the germline V gene (reference sequence). CDR3 length: 14 amino acids.

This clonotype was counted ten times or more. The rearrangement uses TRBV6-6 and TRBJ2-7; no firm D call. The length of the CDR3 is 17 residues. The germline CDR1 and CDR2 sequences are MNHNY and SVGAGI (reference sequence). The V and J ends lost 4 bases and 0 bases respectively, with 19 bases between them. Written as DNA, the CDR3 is TGTGCCAGCAGTTTACTCGAAGGGCAGGATCCCTCCTACGAGCAGTACTTC. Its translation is CASSLLEGQDPSYEQYF.

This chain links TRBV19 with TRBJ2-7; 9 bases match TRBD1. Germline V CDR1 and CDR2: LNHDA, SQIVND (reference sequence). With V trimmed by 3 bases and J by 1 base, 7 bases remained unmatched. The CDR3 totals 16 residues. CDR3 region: CASSITGQGHSYEQYF. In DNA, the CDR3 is TGTGCCAGTAGTATTACGGGACAGGGCCATTCCTACGAGCAGTACTTC.

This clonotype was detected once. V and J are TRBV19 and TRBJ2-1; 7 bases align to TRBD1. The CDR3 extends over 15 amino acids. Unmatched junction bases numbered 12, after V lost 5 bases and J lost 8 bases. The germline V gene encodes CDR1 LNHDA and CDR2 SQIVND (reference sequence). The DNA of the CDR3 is TGTGCCAGTAGTCCTCCCCCGGGACAGTGGGATGAGCAGTTCTTC. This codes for CASSPPPGQWDEQFF. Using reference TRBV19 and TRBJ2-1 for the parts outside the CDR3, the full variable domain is DGGITQSPKYLFRKEGQNVTLSCEQNLNHDAMYWYRQDPGQGLRLIYYSQIVNDFQKGDIAEGYSVSREKKESFPLTVTSAQKNPTAFYLCASSPPPGQWDEQFFGPGTRLTVL.

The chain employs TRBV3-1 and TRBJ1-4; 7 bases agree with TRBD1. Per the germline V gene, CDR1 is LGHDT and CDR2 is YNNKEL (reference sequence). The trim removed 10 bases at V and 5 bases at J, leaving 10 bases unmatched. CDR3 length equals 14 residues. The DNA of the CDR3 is TGTGCCACCACCTCGACGGACAGGAATGAAAAACTGTTTTTT. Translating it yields CATTSTDRNEKLFF.

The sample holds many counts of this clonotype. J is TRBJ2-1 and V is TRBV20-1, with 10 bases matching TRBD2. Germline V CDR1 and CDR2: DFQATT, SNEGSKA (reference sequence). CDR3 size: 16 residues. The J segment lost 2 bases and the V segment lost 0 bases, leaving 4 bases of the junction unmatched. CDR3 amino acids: CSARDFTSGTYNEQFF. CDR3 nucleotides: TGCAGTGCTAGAGATTTCACTAGCGGGACCTACAATGAGCAGTTCTTC.

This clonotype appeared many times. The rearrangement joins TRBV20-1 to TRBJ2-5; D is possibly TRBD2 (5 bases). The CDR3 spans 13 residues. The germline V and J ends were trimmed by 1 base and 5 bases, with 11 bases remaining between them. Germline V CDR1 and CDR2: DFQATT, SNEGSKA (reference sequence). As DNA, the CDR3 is TGCAGTGCTAGAGGGCTAGCACCCGAGACCCAGTACTTC. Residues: CSARGLAPETQYF.

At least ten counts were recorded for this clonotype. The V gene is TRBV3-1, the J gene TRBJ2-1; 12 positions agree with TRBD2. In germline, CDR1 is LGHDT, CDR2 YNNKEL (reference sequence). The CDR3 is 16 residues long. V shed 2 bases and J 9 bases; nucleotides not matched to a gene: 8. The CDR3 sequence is CASSQRGGTSGFEQFF. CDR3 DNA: TGTGCCAGCAGCCAACGAGGGGGGACTAGCGGGTTTGAGCAGTTCTTC.

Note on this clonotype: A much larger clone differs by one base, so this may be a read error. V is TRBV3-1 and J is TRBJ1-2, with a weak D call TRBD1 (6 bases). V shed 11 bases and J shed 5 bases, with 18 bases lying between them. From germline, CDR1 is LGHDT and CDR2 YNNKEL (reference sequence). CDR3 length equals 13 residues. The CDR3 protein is CACPSSDSYGYTF. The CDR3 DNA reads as TGTGCCTGCCCATCCTCGGACAGTTATGGCTACACCTTC.

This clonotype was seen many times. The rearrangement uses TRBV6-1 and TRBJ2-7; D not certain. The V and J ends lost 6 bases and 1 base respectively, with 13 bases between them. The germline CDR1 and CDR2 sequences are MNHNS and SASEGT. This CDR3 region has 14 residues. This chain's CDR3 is CASSDTWPSYEQYF. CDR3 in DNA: TGTGCCAGCAGCGACACATGGCCGTCCTACGAGCAGTACTTC.

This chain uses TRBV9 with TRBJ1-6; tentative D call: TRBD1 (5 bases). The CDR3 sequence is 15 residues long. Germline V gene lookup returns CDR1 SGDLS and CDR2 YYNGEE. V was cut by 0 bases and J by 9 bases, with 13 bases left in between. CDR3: CASSVGGHSGSPLHF. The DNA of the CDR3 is TGTGCCAGCAGCGTAGGAGGACACTCGGGTTCACCCCTCCACTTT.

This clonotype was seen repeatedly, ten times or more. Written as DNA, the CDR3 is TGTGCCAGCAGCCCCCCCGGGGAGTCAGTTTGGCGGTTCTTC. This codes for CASSPPGESVWRFF. The rearrangement joins TRBV7-9 to TRBJ2-1, with a weak D call TRBD2 (5 bases). Germline V lookup: CDR1 SEHNR, CDR2 FQNEAQ (reference sequence). This CDR3 region has 14 residues. V gave up 5 bases and J gave up 15 bases, with 23 bases separating them.

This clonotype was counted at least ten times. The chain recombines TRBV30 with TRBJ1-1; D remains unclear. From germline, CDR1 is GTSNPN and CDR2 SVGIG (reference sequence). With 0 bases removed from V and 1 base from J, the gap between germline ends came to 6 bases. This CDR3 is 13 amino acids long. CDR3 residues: CAWSVSRNTEAFF. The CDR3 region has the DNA TGTGCCTGGAGTGTAAGTCGGAACACTGAAGCTTTCTTT.

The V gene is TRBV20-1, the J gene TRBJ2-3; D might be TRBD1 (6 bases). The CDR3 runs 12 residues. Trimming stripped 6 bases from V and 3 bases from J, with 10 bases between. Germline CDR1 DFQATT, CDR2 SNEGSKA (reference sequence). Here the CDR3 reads CSATGTTDTQYF. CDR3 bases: TGCAGTGCAACCGGGACAACAGATACGCAGTATTTT.